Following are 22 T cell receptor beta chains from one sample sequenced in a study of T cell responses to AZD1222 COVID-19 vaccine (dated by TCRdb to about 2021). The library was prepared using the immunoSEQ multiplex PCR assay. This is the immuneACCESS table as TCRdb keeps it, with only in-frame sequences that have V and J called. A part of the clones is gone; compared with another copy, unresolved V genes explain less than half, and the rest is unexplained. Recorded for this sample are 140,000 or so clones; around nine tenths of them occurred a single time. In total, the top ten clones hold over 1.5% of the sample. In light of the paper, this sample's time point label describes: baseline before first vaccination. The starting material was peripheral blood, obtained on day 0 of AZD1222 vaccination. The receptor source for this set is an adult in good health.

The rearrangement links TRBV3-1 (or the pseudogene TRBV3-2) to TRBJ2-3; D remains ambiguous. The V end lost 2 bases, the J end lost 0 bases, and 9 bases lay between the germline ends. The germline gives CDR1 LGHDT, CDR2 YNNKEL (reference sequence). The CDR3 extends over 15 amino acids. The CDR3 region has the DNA TGTGCCAGCAGCCAAACGGCGACTAGCACAGATACGCAGTATTTT. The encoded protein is CASSQTATSTDTQYF.

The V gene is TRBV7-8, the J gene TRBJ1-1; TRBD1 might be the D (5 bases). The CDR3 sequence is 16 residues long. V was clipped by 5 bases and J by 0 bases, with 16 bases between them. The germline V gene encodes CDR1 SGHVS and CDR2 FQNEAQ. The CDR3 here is CASSPGVGAMNTEAFF. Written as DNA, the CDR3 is TGTGCCAGCAGCCCGGGTGTTGGGGCGATGAACACTGAAGCTTTCTTT.

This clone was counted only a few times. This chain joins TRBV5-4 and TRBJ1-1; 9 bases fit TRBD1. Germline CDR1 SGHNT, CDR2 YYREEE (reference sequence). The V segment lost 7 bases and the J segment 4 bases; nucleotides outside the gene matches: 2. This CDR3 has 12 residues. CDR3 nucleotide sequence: TGTGCCAGCGGACAGGGGACCACTGAAGCTTTCTTT. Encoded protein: CASGQGTTEAFF.

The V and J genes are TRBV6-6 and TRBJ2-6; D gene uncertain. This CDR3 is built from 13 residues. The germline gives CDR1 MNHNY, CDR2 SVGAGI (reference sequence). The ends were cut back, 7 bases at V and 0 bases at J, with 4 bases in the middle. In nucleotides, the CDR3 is TGTGCCAGCACCTTCTCTGGGGCCAACGTCCTGACTTTC. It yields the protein CASTFSGANVLTF.

CDR3 protein: CASSDRGLNEKLFF. The CDR3 DNA reads TGTGCCAGCAGTGATAGGGGGCTTAATGAAAAACTGTTTTTT. The genes are TRBV6-1 and TRBJ1-4; 7 nucleotides agree with TRBD1. Looked up from germline, CDR1 is MNHNS and CDR2 is SASEGT. This CDR3 is built from 14 residues. With V trimmed by 3 bases and J by 4 bases, 2 bases remained unmatched.

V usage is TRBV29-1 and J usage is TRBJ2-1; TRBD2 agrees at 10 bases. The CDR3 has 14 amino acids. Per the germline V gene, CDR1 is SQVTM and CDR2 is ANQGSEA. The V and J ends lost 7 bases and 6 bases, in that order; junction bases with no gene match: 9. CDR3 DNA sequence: TGCAGCGGTACCATCGGGACTAGCGTCAATGAGCAGTTCTTC. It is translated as CSGTIGTSVNEQFF.

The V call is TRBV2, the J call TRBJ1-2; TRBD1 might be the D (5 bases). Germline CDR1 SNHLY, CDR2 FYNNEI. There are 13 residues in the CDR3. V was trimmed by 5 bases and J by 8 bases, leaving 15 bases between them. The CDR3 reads CASSKGKSGGYTF. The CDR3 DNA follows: TGTGCCAGCAGTAAAGGAAAATCAGGGGGCTACACCTTC.

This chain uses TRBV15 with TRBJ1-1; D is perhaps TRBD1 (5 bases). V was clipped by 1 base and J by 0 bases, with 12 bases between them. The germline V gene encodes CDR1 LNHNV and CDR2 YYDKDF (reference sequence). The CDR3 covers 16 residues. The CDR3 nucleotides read TGTGCCACCAGCAGAGGGAATGCAGGGCTGAACACTGAAGCTTTCTTT. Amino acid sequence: CATSRGNAGLNTEAFF.

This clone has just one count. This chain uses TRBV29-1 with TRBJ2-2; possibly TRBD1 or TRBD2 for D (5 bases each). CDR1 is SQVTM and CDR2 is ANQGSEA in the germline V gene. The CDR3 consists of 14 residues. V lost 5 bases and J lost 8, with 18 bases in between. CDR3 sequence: CSVKGPGLLGELFF. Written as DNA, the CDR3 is TGCAGCGTTAAGGGCCCGGGGCTATTGGGGGAGCTGTTTTTT.

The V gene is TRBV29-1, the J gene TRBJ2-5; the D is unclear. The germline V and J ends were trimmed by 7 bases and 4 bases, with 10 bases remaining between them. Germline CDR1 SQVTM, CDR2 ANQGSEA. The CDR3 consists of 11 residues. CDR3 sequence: CSGSSGETQYF. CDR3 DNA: TGCAGCGGCTCATCTGGAGAGACCCAGTACTTC.

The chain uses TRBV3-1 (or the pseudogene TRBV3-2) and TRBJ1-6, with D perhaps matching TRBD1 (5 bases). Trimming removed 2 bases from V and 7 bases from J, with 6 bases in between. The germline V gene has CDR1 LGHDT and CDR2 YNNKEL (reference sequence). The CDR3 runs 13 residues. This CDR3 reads CASSQRQNSPLHF. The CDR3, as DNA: TGTGCCAGCAGCCAACGACAGAATTCACCCCTCCACTTT.

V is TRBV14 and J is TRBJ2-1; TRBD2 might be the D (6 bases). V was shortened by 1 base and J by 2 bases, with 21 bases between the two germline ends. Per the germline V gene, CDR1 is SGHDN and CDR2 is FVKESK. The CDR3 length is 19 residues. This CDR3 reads CASSQGTSPISVPYNEQFF. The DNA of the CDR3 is TGTGCCAGCAGCCAAGGAACTAGCCCTATCTCTGTCCCCTACAATGAGCAGTTCTTC.

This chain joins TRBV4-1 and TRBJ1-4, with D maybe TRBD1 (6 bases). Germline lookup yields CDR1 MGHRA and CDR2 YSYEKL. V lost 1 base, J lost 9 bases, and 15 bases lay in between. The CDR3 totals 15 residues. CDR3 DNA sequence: TGCGCCAGCAGCCAAGGGTTCTGGGGGGCCCAAAAACTGTTTTTT. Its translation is CASSQGFWGAQKLFF.

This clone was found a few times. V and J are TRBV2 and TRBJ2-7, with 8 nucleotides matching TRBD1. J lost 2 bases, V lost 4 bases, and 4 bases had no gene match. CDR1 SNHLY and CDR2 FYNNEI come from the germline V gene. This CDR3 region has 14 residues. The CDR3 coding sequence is TGTGCCAGCAGTGGGACAGGGCATACCTACGAGCAGTACTTC. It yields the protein CASSGTGHTYEQYF.

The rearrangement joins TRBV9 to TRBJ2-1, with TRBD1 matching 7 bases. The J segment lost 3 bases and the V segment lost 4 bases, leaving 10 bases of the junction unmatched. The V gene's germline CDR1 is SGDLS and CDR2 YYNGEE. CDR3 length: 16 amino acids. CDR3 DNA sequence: TGTGCCAGCAGCTTCACGGGACAGAGCAACTACAATGAGCAGTTCTTC. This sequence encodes CASSFTGQSNYNEQFF.

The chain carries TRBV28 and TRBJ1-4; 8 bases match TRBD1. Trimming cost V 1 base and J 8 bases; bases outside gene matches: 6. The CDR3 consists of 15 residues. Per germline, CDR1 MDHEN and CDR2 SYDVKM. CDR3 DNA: TGTGCCAGCAGTTTATTGTGGCAGGGGGCCGAAAAACTGTTTTTT. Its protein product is CASSLLWQGAEKLFF.

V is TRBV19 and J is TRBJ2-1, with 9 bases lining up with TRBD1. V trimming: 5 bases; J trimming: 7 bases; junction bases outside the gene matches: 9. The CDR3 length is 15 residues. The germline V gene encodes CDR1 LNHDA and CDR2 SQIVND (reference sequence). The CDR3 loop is CASSPRQGEWNEQFF. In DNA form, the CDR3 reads TGTGCCAGTAGTCCCCGACAGGGGGAATGGAATGAGCAGTTCTTC.

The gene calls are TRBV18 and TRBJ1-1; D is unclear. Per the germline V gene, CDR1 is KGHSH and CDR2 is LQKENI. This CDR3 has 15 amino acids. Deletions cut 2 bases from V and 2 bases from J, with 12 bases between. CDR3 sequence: CASSPRRFSNTEAFF. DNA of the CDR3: TGTGCCAGCTCACCAAGACGCTTCTCTAACACTGAAGCTTTCTTT.

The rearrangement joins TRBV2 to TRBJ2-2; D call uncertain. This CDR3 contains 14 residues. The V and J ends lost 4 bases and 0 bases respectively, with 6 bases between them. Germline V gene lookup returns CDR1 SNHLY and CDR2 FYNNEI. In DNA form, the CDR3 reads TGTGCCAGCAGTGTGAACGCGAACACCGGGGAGCTGTTTTTT. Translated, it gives CASSVNANTGELFF.

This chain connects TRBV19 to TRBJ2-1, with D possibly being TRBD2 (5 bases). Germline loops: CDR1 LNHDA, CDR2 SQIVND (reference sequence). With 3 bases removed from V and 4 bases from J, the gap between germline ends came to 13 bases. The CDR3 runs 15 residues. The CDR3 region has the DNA TGTGCCAGTAGTATTGGACTGGCTCATTACAATGAGCAGTTCTTC. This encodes CASSIGLAHYNEQFF.

The CDR3 DNA is TGCGCCAGCAGCTGGACAGGGGCTAATGAAAAACTGTTTTTT. It is translated as CASSWTGANEKLFF. V is TRBV5-1 and J is TRBJ1-4, with 9 positions matching TRBD1. The J segment lost 3 bases and the V segment lost 3 bases, leaving 0 bases of the junction unmatched. This CDR3 region has 14 residues. Germline lookup yields CDR1 SGHRS and CDR2 YFSETQ.

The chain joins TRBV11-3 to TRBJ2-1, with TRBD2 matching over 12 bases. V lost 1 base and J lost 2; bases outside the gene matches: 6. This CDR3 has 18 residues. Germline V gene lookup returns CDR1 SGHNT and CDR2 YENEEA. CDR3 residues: CASSLGPGLAGPYNEQFF. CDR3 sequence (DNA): TGTGCCAGCAGCTTAGGTCCGGGACTAGCGGGTCCCTACAATGAGCAGTTCTTC.